The 18 T cell receptor beta chains below all came from one sample that was sequenced in a study of OX40 agonist ivuxolimab in advanced cancers. Method: immunoSEQ multiplex PCR; TCRdb's copy keeps in-frame clones and lacks some. The sample has approximately 100,000 clones; about 90% are singletons. This specimen consisted of CD4+ or CD8+ T cells sorted from blood, obtained in a trial of the OX40 agonist ivuxolimab. The receptors were gathered from an adult with an advanced solid tumor such as melanoma, head and neck, liver or kidney cancer.

J is TRBJ2-7 and V is TRBV9, with 10 positions matching TRBD2. Trimming cost V 0 bases and J 2 bases; bases outside gene matches: 2. Germline V lookup: CDR1 SGDLS, CDR2 YYNGEE. This CDR3 comprises 15 residues. The DNA of the CDR3 is TGTGCCAGCAGCGTAGGACTAGCGGGCACCTACGAGCAGTACTTC. It codes for CASSVGLAGTYEQYF.

This sequence joins TRBV12-2 and TRBJ2-1; no check of the table's D call, TRBD2, against the DNA was made. TRBV12-2 is designated a pseudogene. The CDR3 extends over 14 amino acids. This CDR3 reads CASRLAGAYNEQFF. The CDR3 DNA is TGTGCAAGTCGCTTAGCGGGAGCCTACAATGAGCAGTTCTTC.

The J gene is TRBJ1-2, the V gene TRBV5-1; the D is unclear. The germline gives CDR1 SGHRS, CDR2 YFSETQ. The CDR3 sequence is 12 residues long. Trimming shortened V by 0 bases and J by 7 bases, and 7 bases separated the two germline ends. The CDR3 coding sequence is TGCGCCAGCAGCTTGGACAGTCGTGGCTACACCTTC. It is translated as CASSLDSRGYTF.

The chain recombines TRBV7-9 with TRBJ2-3, with 9 bases fitting TRBD2. Germline V CDR1 and CDR2: SEHNR, FQNEAQ (reference sequence). The CDR3 loop spans 17 amino acids. Trimming took 0 bases from V and 3 from J; bases not matched to a gene: 7. Here the CDR3 reads CASSLAPSGIWTDTQYF. The CDR3, as DNA: TGTGCCAGCAGCTTAGCCCCTAGCGGGATATGGACAGATACGCAGTATTTT.

This chain uses TRBV7-2 with TRBJ2-3; 8 bases map to TRBD1. The germline V gene encodes CDR1 SGHTA and CDR2 FQGNSA. Trimming removed 4 bases from V and 0 bases from J; junction bases left unmatched: 3. The CDR3 is 15 amino acids. The CDR3 loop reads CASSSTGESTDTQYF. CDR3 bases: TGTGCCAGCAGCTCGACAGGGGAAAGCACAGATACGCAGTATTTT.

The chain recombines TRBV19 with TRBJ2-3, with 7 positions matching TRBD1. CDR1 and CDR2 from the germline V gene are LNHDA and SQIVND (reference sequence). The V and J ends lost 4 bases and 4 bases, in that order; junction bases with no gene match: 8. CDR3 length: 15 residues. CDR3 sequence: CASSKQPRGPDTQYF. Written as DNA, the CDR3 is TGTGCCAGTAGTAAACAACCGAGGGGGCCAGATACGCAGTATTTT.

The CDR3 coding sequence is TGTGCCAGCAGGTGGAACGCGGGGACAGATACGCAGTATTTT. Protein sequence: CASRWNAGTDTQYF. V usage is TRBV5-4 and J usage is TRBJ2-3, with D perhaps TRBD2 (6 bases). The V end was cut by 5 bases, the J end by 3 bases, with 13 bases between. Germline V lookup: CDR1 SGHNT, CDR2 YYREEE (reference sequence). CDR3 length: 14 amino acids.

The rearrangement joins TRBV2 to TRBJ2-3, with 11 bases aligning to TRBD2. Germline values: CDR1 SNHLY, CDR2 FYNNEI. J gave up 1 base and V 6 bases, and 6 bases lay outside the gene matches. This CDR3 spans 16 amino acids. CDR3 in DNA: TGTGCCAGCAGACGGCTAGCGGGAGGAGGCACAGATACGCAGTATTTT. It encodes CASRRLAGGGTDTQYF.

This clone was observed a few times. This sequence joins TRBV9 and TRBJ2-3; the match to TRBD2 covers 10 bases. V lost 4 bases and J lost 10; bases outside the gene matches: 6. Per germline, CDR1 SGDLS and CDR2 YYNGEE. The CDR3 covers 13 residues. CDR3 in amino acids: CASSQSGREAQYF. CDR3 coding DNA: TGTGCCAGCAGCCAGAGCGGGAGGGAAGCGCAGTATTTT.

V and J are TRBV6-5 and TRBJ2-7; possibly TRBD1 for D (6 bases). V gave up 8 bases and J gave up 3 bases, with 17 bases separating them. CDR1 is MNHEY and CDR2 is SVGAGI in the germline V gene. This CDR3 contains 14 residues. CDR3 DNA sequence: TGTGCCAGCGGACCCCTCTTAGGGGGCTACGAGCAGTACTTC. Residues: CASGPLLGGYEQYF.

The V call is TRBV14, the J call TRBJ2-1, with a tentative D call TRBD2 (5 bases). V lost 0 bases, J lost 6 bases, and 9 bases lay in between. CDR3 length: 14 amino acids. Germline CDR1 SGHDN, CDR2 FVKESK. CDR3 amino acids: CASSQDPGFNEQFF. The CDR3, as DNA: TGTGCCAGCAGCCAAGATCCGGGGTTCAATGAGCAGTTCTTC.

The rearrangement uses TRBV6-4 and TRBJ2-7; 9 bases line up with TRBD1. The CDR3 is 16 amino acids. Per the germline V gene, CDR1 is MRHNA and CDR2 is SNTAGT. V dropped 6 bases and J dropped 4; count of bases not matched to a gene: 13. The DNA for the CDR3 is TGTGCCAGCAGCCGAACTCCGGGACAGGGTTTGTACGAGCAGTACTTC. It encodes CASSRTPGQGLYEQYF.

The chain couples TRBV5-6 to TRBJ2-3; TRBD2 might be the D (6 bases). Germline CDR1 reads SGHDT; CDR2 reads YYEEEE. Trimming removed 5 bases at V and 10 bases at J, with 20 bases between. The CDR3 extends over 14 amino acids. DNA of the CDR3: TGTGCCAGCAGATCGGGACTCCCCGCCTTTTCGCAGTATTTT. Its translation: CASRSGLPAFSQYF.

The chain employs TRBV20-1 and TRBJ1-1, with unresolved D. V was clipped by 7 bases and J by 3 bases, with 9 bases between them. This CDR3 comprises 11 residues. Germline assignment: CDR1 DFQATT and CDR2 SNEGSKA (reference sequence). This chain's CDR3 is CSGKRDTEAFF. In nucleotides, the CDR3 is TGCAGTGGAAAGCGGGACACTGAAGCTTTCTTT.

The chain links TRBV5-4 to TRBJ2-2; no definite D call. V was trimmed by 3 bases and J by 4 bases, leaving 4 bases between them. The CDR3 runs to 12 residues. Germline V gene lookup returns CDR1 SGHNT and CDR2 YYREEE (reference sequence). The CDR3 sequence is CASSSSTGELFF. CDR3 DNA sequence: TGTGCCAGCAGCTCTAGCACCGGGGAGCTGTTTTTT.

V gene TRBV25-1 combines with J gene TRBJ2-5; 9 bases agree with TRBD1. Germline CDR1 reads MGHDK; CDR2 reads SYGVNS. This CDR3 has 16 residues. The J segment lost 5 bases and the V segment lost 4 bases, leaving 11 bases of the junction unmatched. The CDR3: CASSARYTGGGETQYF. CDR3 DNA sequence: TGTGCCAGCAGTGCGAGATATACAGGGGGCGGTGAGACCCAGTACTTC.

The chain is built from TRBV2 and TRBJ1-4; 7 positions agree with TRBD1. After removal of 4 bases from V and 5 bases from J, the junction contained 7 bases not matched to a gene. The CDR3 extends over 15 amino acids. From germline, CDR1 is SNHLY and CDR2 FYNNEI. CDR3 residues: CASSVVTGRNEKLFF. In nucleotides, the CDR3 is TGTGCCAGCAGTGTAGTGACAGGGAGAAATGAAAAACTGTTTTTT. Based on the CDR3 plus reference TRBV2 and TRBJ1-4, the full variable domain is EPEVTQTPSHQVTQMGQEVILRCVPISNHLYFYWYRQILGQKVEFLVSFYNNEISEKSEIFDDQFSVERPDGSNFTLKIRSTKLEDSAMYFCASSVVTGRNEKLFFGSGTQLSVL.

The chain links TRBV12-5 to TRBJ1-4; TRBD1 might be the D (5 bases). Germline CDR1 is LGHNT and CDR2 is FRNRAP. V was clipped by 1 base and J by 13 bases, with 19 bases between them. The CDR3 is 15 residues long. The CDR3 reads CASGLGDGGLKRLFF. Here the CDR3 DNA reads TGTGCTAGTGGTTTGGGGGACGGTGGATTGAAAAGACTGTTTTTT.